This T cell receptor (beta chain) was recorded in a study of post-analysis software for immune sequencing data. Across the study: Relapsing-remitting, secondary progressive and progressive-relapsing forms of multiple sclerosis all featured among disease courses. The study's findings and limits: Samples sharing a preparation batch grouped tightly together when assessed by F measure. Compared against controls, patients with multiple sclerosis displayed significantly lower normalized Chao1 diversity.

Incorporated into the TCR beta cDNA libraries were unique molecular identifiers, which served to reduce PCR and sequencing biases. T cells numbering about 0.9 to 11 million yielded cDNA molecules that totaled about 500,000. TCRdb re-analysed the PCR reads in MiXCR, keeping a single row per CDR3 protein. The repertoire holds about 760,000 distinct CDR3 sequences, with 25% to 30% as singletons. On this clonotype itself: The antigen is undetermined.

Sequencing input: blood. The clonotype was recovered from a girl under 18 with multiple sclerosis.

The CDR3 DNA reads TGTGCCAGCAGCCAAGATCCCGGCTATTCCTACAATGAGCAGTTCTTC. This translates into CASSQDPGYSYNEQFF. J is TRBJ2-1 and V is TRBV4-2; D gene uncertain. The germline CDR1 and CDR2 sequences are LGHNA and YNFKEQ. The length of the CDR3 is 16 residues. The V end lost 0 bases, the J end lost 1 base, and 10 bases lay between the germline ends.